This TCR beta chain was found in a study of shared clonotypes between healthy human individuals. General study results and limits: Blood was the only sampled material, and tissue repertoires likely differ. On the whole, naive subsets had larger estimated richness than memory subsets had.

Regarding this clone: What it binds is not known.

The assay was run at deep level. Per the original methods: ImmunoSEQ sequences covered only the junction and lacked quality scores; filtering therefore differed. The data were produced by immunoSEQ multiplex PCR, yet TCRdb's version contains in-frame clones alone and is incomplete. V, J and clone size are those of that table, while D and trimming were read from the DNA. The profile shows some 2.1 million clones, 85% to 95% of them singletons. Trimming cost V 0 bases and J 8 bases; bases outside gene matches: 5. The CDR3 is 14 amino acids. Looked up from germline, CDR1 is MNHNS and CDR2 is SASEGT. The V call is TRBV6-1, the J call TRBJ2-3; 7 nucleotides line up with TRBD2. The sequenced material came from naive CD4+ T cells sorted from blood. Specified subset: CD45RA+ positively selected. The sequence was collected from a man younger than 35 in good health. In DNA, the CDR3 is TGTGCCAGCAGTGAAGCGCGCGGGAGTGCTACGCAGTATTTT. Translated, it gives CASSEARGSATQYF.